The subject of this entry is one TCR beta chain. The antigen remains undetermined. Of the isolated RNA, all was reverse transcribed, and so the sequenced material was expressed TCRB transcripts. The table came from immunoSEQ multiplex PCR; TCRdb's copy has only in-frame clones and leaves some out. The table lists 630,000 or so clones, more than 13% of them singletons. This specimen belongs to a study of beta chain features in type 1 diabetes. Across the study: Healthy donors and patients showed comparable age, gender and cell yields.

Study-wide findings and caveats: Moderate yet significant TCRB CDR3 shortening was seen in Type 1 diabetes patients in all four CD4+ subsets. Patients with type 1 diabetes showed fewer VDJ junction insertions and more deletions.

The germline gives CDR1 MDHEN, CDR2 SYDVKM. The CDR3 consists of 16 residues. V lost 6 bases, J lost 4 bases, and 12 bases stayed unmatched. The sequence was obtained from a man between 18 and 29 years old with type 1 diabetes. The specimen was naive CD4+ T cells from blood. The V call is TRBV28, the J call TRBJ2-5; 9 nucleotides align to TRBD2. The CDR3 DNA follows: TGTGCCAGCAGCCGCTGGCGGGGGGGAATCCTAGAGACCCAGTACTTC. It is translated as CASSRWRGGILETQYF.